One and the same sample provided the 18 T cell receptor beta chains below, sequenced in a study of control samples from healthy donors and cancer patients. Produced via immunoSEQ multiplex PCR; TCRdb's table is partial and in-frame only. Of 25,000 to 35,000 clones in the sample, 91% were seen once. What was sequenced was PBMCs. These receptors were obtained from a man aged 50 to 59 with lung cancer.

The CDR3, as DNA: TGTGCCAGCAGTGAATATGGTGGGGGGTTCGGGCAGTACTTC. It is translated as CASSEYGGGFGQYF. The chain employs TRBV6-1 and TRBJ2-7, with D maybe TRBD2 (6 bases). Trimming removed 2 bases at V and 9 bases at J, with 17 bases between. The germline V gene has CDR1 MNHNS and CDR2 SASEGT. This CDR3 spans 14 amino acids.

The gene calls are TRBV10-3 and TRBJ2-2, with D possibly TRBD1 on 5 matching bases. Between the trimmed V and J ends, which lost 2 bases and 5 bases, there was a span of 6 bases. The CDR3 sequence is 13 residues long. Germline-derived CDR1 and CDR2 are ENHRY and SYGVKD. Here the CDR3 DNA reads TGTGCCATCAGTGAGAAGGGGACCGGGGAGCTGTTTTTT. Protein: CAISEKGTGELFF.

This clone was seen once. V and J are TRBV19 and TRBJ1-1, with TRBD1 identical over 10 bases. Trimming cost V 4 bases and J 6 bases; bases outside gene matches: 5. This CDR3 contains 14 residues. Germline CDR1 is LNHDA and CDR2 is SQIVND (reference sequence). CDR3 nucleotide sequence: TGTGCCAGTAGTAAGGACAGGGGGAGGGCTGAAGCTTTCTTT. Its protein is CASSKDRGRAEAFF.

The rearrangement joins TRBV5-1 to TRBJ1-5; 11 nucleotides line up with TRBD1. The V gene's germline CDR1 is SGHRS and CDR2 YFSETQ. V trimming: 0 bases; J trimming: 7 bases; junction bases outside the gene matches: 3. The CDR3 covers 15 residues. CDR3 loop: CASSLGTGGDQPQHF. The CDR3 region has the DNA TGCGCCAGCAGCTTGGGGACAGGGGGCGACCAGCCCCAGCATTTT.

The chain uses TRBV6-2 or TRBV6-3 and TRBJ2-1; the match to TRBD1 covers 7 bases. V dropped 1 base and J dropped 4; count of bases not matched to a gene: 10. This CDR3 spans 17 amino acids. In germline, CDR1 is MNHEY, CDR2 SVGEGT. The CDR3 sequence: CASSYFTGTDHYNEQFF. The DNA for the CDR3 is TGTGCCAGCAGTTACTTCACCGGGACAGACCATTACAATGAGCAGTTCTTC.

The V call is TRBV5-6, the J call TRBJ2-1, with D possibly being TRBD2 (5 bases). The CDR3 runs to 15 residues. CDR1 SGHDT and CDR2 YYEEEE come from the germline V gene. Trimming removed 2 bases at V and 3 bases at J, with 12 bases between. The CDR3 loop reads CASSLNGRGYNEQFF. CDR3 in DNA: TGTGCCAGCAGCTTAAACGGACGGGGCTACAATGAGCAGTTCTTC.

V gene TRBV6-2 or TRBV6-3 combines with J gene TRBJ2-2; no definite D call. Deletions cut 6 bases from V and 7 bases from J, with 12 bases between. The CDR3 has 13 amino acids. Germline-derived CDR1 and CDR2 are MNHEY and SVGEGT. The CDR3 loop reads CASSTPEGGELFF. In nucleotides, the CDR3 is TGTGCCAGCAGCACCCCTGAAGGCGGGGAGCTGTTTTTT.

The gene calls are TRBV3-1 (or the pseudogene TRBV3-2) and TRBJ2-1; 7 bases align to TRBD1. The junction had 9 bases not matched to a gene; V was cut back by 6 bases and J by 4 bases. The germline gives CDR1 LGHDT, CDR2 YNNKEL (reference sequence). The CDR3 has 15 amino acids. CDR3 bases: TGTGCCAGCAGGCAGGGGACAGACGTTTACAATGAGCAGTTCTTC. Its protein is CASRQGTDVYNEQFF.

The rearrangement joins TRBV7-8 to TRBJ1-1; tentative D call: TRBD1 (5 bases). The CDR3 totals 14 residues. Deletions cut 5 bases from V and 3 bases from J, with 13 bases between. Germline V gene lookup returns CDR1 SGHVS and CDR2 FQNEAQ. The chain's CDR3 is CASSTSGGDTEAFF. The DNA for the CDR3 is TGTGCCAGCAGCACCTCCGGAGGGGACACTGAAGCTTTCTTT. Filled out from reference TRBV7-8 and TRBJ1-1, the complete variable domain reads GAGVSQSPRYKVAKRGQDVALRCDPISGHVSLFWYQQALGQGPEFLTYFQNEAQLDKSGLPSDRFFAERPEGSVSTLKIQRTQQEDSAVYLCASSTSGGDTEAFFGQGTRLTVV.

The rearrangement links TRBV5-1 to TRBJ2-5, with 11 positions matching TRBD1. The CDR3 has 14 residues. The germline gives CDR1 SGHRS, CDR2 YFSETQ. Trimming cost V 2 bases and J 4 bases; bases outside gene matches: 1. The CDR3 here is CASSLGTGGETQYF. CDR3 sequence (DNA): TGCGCCAGCAGCTTAGGGACAGGGGGAGAGACCCAGTACTTC.

This clone was seen only once. The rearrangement joins TRBV4-1 to TRBJ2-2; D ambiguous. The CDR3 consists of 16 residues. Germline V gene lookup returns CDR1 MGHRA and CDR2 YSYEKL. V lost 0 bases to trimming and J lost 5 bases, with 13 bases between them. The chain's CDR3 is CASSQDRQAGTGELFF. The CDR3, as DNA: TGCGCCAGCAGCCAAGATCGGCAGGCCGGGACCGGGGAGCTGTTTTTT.

The chain combines TRBV3-1 (or the pseudogene TRBV3-2) with TRBJ2-7; TRBD2 might be the D (6 bases). The CDR3 runs 17 residues. The V end lost 0 bases, the J end lost 6 bases, and 21 bases lay between the germline ends. Germline loops: CDR1 LGHDT, CDR2 YNNKEL (reference sequence). The CDR3 here is CASSQDWVGGTRSEQYF. The CDR3 DNA reads TGTGCCAGCAGCCAAGATTGGGTTGGCGGGACGCGCAGCGAGCAGTACTTC.

V usage is TRBV27 and J usage is TRBJ1-3; unclear D gene. CDR3 size: 16 residues. Trimming cost V 3 bases and J 8 bases, with 20 bases left between them. Germline V gene sequence: CDR1 MNHEY, CDR2 SMNVEV (reference sequence). The DNA for the CDR3 is TGTGCCAGCAGTTTTTCTGTCCCGGCAGCGGAGGACACCATATATTTT. This translates into CASSFSVPAAEDTIYF.

The gene calls are TRBV7-2 and TRBJ1-1, with 9 bases identical to TRBD1. The junction had 8 bases not matched to a gene; V was cut back by 5 bases and J by 7 bases. CDR1 and CDR2 (germline): SGHTA, FQGNSA. CDR3 size: 14 residues. CDR3 sequence (DNA): TGTGCCAGCAGCCCACAGGGGGCGTCGGGTGAAGCTTTCTTT. Translating gives CASSPQGASGEAFF.

V usage is TRBV7-9 and J usage is TRBJ1-2; D unresolved. The CDR3 loop spans 13 amino acids. CDR1 and CDR2 (germline): SEHNR, FQNEAQ (reference sequence). Trimming stripped 3 bases from V and 5 bases from J, with 10 bases between. The CDR3 bases are TGTGCCAGCAGCTTCGACGTGGGGTATGGCTACACCTTC. Translated, it gives CASSFDVGYGYTF.

The chain joins TRBV5-1 to TRBJ2-2; D perhaps matches TRBD2 (6 bases). The CDR3 totals 16 residues. The ends were cut back, 4 bases at V and 1 base at J, with 14 bases in the middle. Germline-derived CDR1 and CDR2 are SGHRS and YFSETQ. Here the CDR3 reads CASSPLRGENTGELFF. The CDR3 coding sequence is TGCGCCAGCAGCCCCCTGCGCGGGGAGAACACCGGGGAGCTGTTTTTT.

The chain combines TRBV1 with TRBJ2-7; no DNA check was done on the table's D call, TRBD2. TRBV1 is described as a pseudogene. This CDR3 has 17 amino acids. In nucleotides, the CDR3 is TGCACCAGCAGCCAAGATAGGCCGGGGGGCCTGGCCTACGAGCAGTACTTC. Translated: CTSSQDRPGGLAYEQYF.

This clone was observed a handful of times. The V gene is TRBV2, the J gene TRBJ1-5, with 7 positions matching TRBD1. Losses at the gene ends were 7 bases for V and 4 bases for J; bases not matched to a gene: 10. The CDR3 contains 15 residues. The germline CDR1 and CDR2 sequences are SNHLY and FYNNEI. The DNA for the CDR3 is TGTGCCAGCACGACCGGGACAGATTATAATCAGCCCCAGCATTTT. Translated: CASTTGTDYNQPQHF. The variable domain in full, completed from reference TRBV2 and TRBJ1-5, reads EPEVTQTPSHQVTQMGQEVILRCVPISNHLYFYWYRQILGQKVEFLVSFYNNEISEKSEIFDDQFSVERPDGSNFTLKIRSTKLEDSAMYFCASTTGTDYNQPQHFGDGTRLSIL.